Listed below are T cell receptor beta chains from one sample, sequenced in a study of blood T cells in healthy people across ages. TCRdb called the 5' RACE reads again in MiXCR, with one record for every CDR3 protein. The sample consists of under 2 million distinct CDR3 sequences, around 36% of them appearing once. The material sequenced was blood. The receptors were sampled from a woman aged 25 to 45 in good health. Each CDR3 is given with its conserved first and last residue. Clone size is shown for a subset of rows, as once, few, many or a class of expanded clone.

size	length	V	J	CDR3
many	13	TRBV6-6	TRBJ2-3	CASMGSGQDTQYF
-	16	TRBV27	TRBJ1-1	CASSPDRGLMNTEAFF
few	16	TRBV3-1	TRBJ1-6	CASSQLYSAPNSPLHF
-	16	TRBV28	TRBJ2-1	CASSSQGALSYNGQFF
few	14	TRBV9	TRBJ2-7	CASTREPQAYEQYF
-	13	TRBV7-9	TRBJ2-7	CASRPDISYEQYF
-	14	TRBV29-1	TRBJ2-7	CSVALLAEVYEQYF
-	17	TRBV20-1	-	CSARDGLAGVISGEQYF
few	14	TRBV9	TRBJ2-1	CASSVNILEREQFF
few	16	TRBV28	TRBJ2-1	CATLTPGGSAYNEQFF
-	13	TRBV7-8	TRBJ2-7	CASSIGMGYEQYF
few	15	TRBV27	TRBJ2-1	CASKSGQGPYNEQFF
few	15	TRBV5-1	TRBJ2-1	CATAPGQGTGNEQFF
few	16	TRBV3-1	TRBJ1-1	CASRHGGTARNTEAFF
-	13	TRBV5-1	TRBJ1-4	CASSNRDNEKLFF
-	18	TRBV24-1	TRBJ2-1	CATSDRTSGRAEGNEQFF
-	15	TRBV7-3	-	CASSPSGRASETQYF
many	12	TRBV20-1	TRBJ2-3	CSALPTGDTQYF
-	17	TRBV21-1	TRBJ1-4	CASRRGGSSATNEKLFF
few	17	TRBV7-9	TRBJ2-7	CASSLLPGQGASDEQYF